These 32 T cell receptor beta chains share one sample of origin, sequenced in a study of CD8 T cells in Susac syndrome. Random-hexamer reverse transcription was applied to roughly 0.5 to 1 ug RNA. Using its own MiXCR run on the immunoSEQ multiplex PCR reads, TCRdb lists one record per CDR3 protein. The sample contains around 59,000 distinct CDR3 sequences, approximately 94% of which appear only once. Material for sequencing was CD8+ T cells from PBMCs. These receptors all come from a human donor in good health.

This sequence joins TRBV10-3 and TRBJ2-7; a weak D match, TRBD1 (6 bases). Germline V lookup: CDR1 ENHRY, CDR2 SYGVKD. The CDR3 extends over 14 amino acids. V lost 3 bases to trimming and J lost 1 base, with 10 bases between them. The CDR3 region is CAISDQGQSYEQYF. The CDR3 nucleotides are TGTGCCATCAGTGACCAAGGACAGTCCTACGAGCAGTACTTC.

This clonotype was detected a few times. J is TRBJ2-4 and V is TRBV7-8; tentatively, D is TRBD2 (6 bases). This CDR3 has 18 residues. Germline V gene sequence: CDR1 SGHVS, CDR2 FQNEAQ. The V end was cut by 2 bases, the J end by 0 bases, with 17 bases between. CDR3 amino acids: CASSLQSGASLAKNIQYF. CDR3 nucleotide sequence: TGTGCCAGCAGCTTACAGTCGGGAGCTTCATTAGCCAAAAACATTCAGTACTTC.

This sequence joins TRBV19 and TRBJ1-4, with TRBD1 matching 9 bases. With 6 bases clipped from V and 8 bases from J, the junction kept 19 bases outside the gene matches. The CDR3 totals 18 residues. Germline CDR1 and CDR2: LNHDA and SQIVND (reference sequence). DNA for the CDR3: TGTGCCAGTAGCCCCCGCGGACAGGGGAAGTCCTTGGAGGAAAAACTGTTTTTT. Translating gives CASSPRGQGKSLEEKLFF.

This chain joins TRBV27 and TRBJ2-7; D is possibly TRBD1 or TRBD2 (6 bases each). CDR1 is MNHEY and CDR2 is SMNVEV in the germline V gene (reference sequence). The germline V and J ends were trimmed by 6 bases and 2 bases, with 17 bases remaining between them. CDR3 size: 15 residues. CDR3 nucleotides: TGTGCCAGCAGGCATACAGGGACTGGGGCCTACGAGCAGTACTTC. This sequence encodes CASRHTGTGAYEQYF.

The chain joins TRBV9 to TRBJ2-2; D is possibly TRBD2 (7 bases). With 0 bases removed from V and 6 bases from J, the gap between germline ends came to 15 bases. CDR1 and CDR2 from the germline V gene are SGDLS and YYNGEE. The CDR3 sequence is 16 residues long. The CDR3 spells CASSVDRRGLAGELFF. CDR3 nucleotide sequence: TGTGCCAGCAGCGTAGATAGGCGGGGGCTTGCCGGGGAGCTGTTTTTT.

The chain employs TRBV9 and TRBJ1-1; 7 nucleotides match TRBD1. The J segment lost 6 bases and the V segment lost 7 bases, leaving 12 bases of the junction unmatched. CDR3 size: 14 residues. Germline CDR1 and CDR2: SGDLS and YYNGEE. CDR3 in amino acids: CASGKTGTKSEAFF. The CDR3 coding sequence is TGTGCCAGCGGGAAGACAGGGACGAAGTCTGAAGCTTTCTTT.

V is TRBV7-9 and J is TRBJ2-5; D is unresolved. The CDR3 runs to 11 residues. V was clipped by 5 bases and J by 4 bases, with 5 bases between them. The V gene's germline CDR1 is SEHNR and CDR2 FQNEAQ (reference sequence). The CDR3 region has the DNA TGTGCCAGCAGCCTGACAGAGACCCAGTACTTC. Protein sequence: CASSLTETQYF.

This rearrangement joins TRBV13 to TRBJ1-1; D unclear. V lost 6 bases and J lost 7, with 12 bases in between. Germline-derived CDR1 and CDR2 are PRHDT and FYEKMQ (reference sequence). There are 12 residues in the CDR3. The CDR3 DNA sequence: TGTGCCAGCAGTTCTACGGAGGTTGAAGCTTTCTTT. Residues: CASSSTEVEAFF.

This clonotype was seen once. The chain recombines TRBV13 with TRBJ2-1; 7 bases agree with TRBD2. This CDR3 contains 17 residues. CDR1 is PRHDT, CDR2 FYEKMQ, per germline (reference sequence). Trimming took 5 bases from V and 5 from J; bases not matched to a gene: 15. CDR3 sequence: CASSPTPGLIINNEQFF. The CDR3, as DNA: TGTGCCAGCAGCCCGACCCCGGGACTAATAATTAACAATGAGCAGTTCTTC.

The V gene is TRBV20-1, the J gene TRBJ1-1; D not resolved. Germline CDR1 reads DFQATT; CDR2 reads SNEGSKA (reference sequence). V was cut by 3 bases and J by 3 bases, with 8 bases left in between. The CDR3 has 12 amino acids. The CDR3 nucleotides read TGCAGTGCTAGGAACCGGGACACTGAAGCTTTCTTT. Translation gives CSARNRDTEAFF.

The gene calls are TRBV3-1 and TRBJ2-5; no definite D call. CDR3 length: 15 amino acids. Deletions cut 4 bases from V and 5 bases from J, with 17 bases between. The germline V gene encodes CDR1 LGHDT and CDR2 YNNKEL (reference sequence). The CDR3 nucleotides read TGTGCCAGCAGCCCCCGAGAGTTGGGAAAGGAGACCCAGTACTTC. Its translation is CASSPRELGKETQYF.

The rearrangement joins TRBV3-1 to TRBJ2-2, with TRBD2 identical over 7 bases. Trimming at V came to 3 bases and at J to 6 bases, leaving 7 bases not matched to a gene. The CDR3 is made up of 15 amino acids. Germline V lookup: CDR1 LGHDT, CDR2 YNNKEL (reference sequence). CDR3 nucleotide sequence: TGTGCCAGCAGCCAGGATCGGGGGGTCCCCGGGGAGCTGTTTTTT. Its translation is CASSQDRGVPGELFF.

The chain recombines TRBV30 with TRBJ2-1, with D perhaps given as TRBD1 or TRBD2 (5 bases each). CDR3 length: 18 amino acids. The V gene lost 1 base and the J gene lost 1 base, with 20 bases spanning the gap. Germline V lookup: CDR1 GTSNPN, CDR2 SVGIG (reference sequence). The CDR3 DNA reads as TGTGCCTGGAGTGCGACTCCCTGGGACGGCACTTCCTACAATGAGCAGTTCTTC. Amino acid sequence: CAWSATPWDGTSYNEQFF.

This sequence joins TRBV11-2 and TRBJ2-7, with 7 bases fitting TRBD1. This CDR3 is 14 amino acids long. Germline assignment: CDR1 SGHAT and CDR2 FQNNGV. Trimming at V came to 7 bases and at J to 2 bases, leaving 8 bases not matched to a gene. DNA for the CDR3: TGTGCCAGCACCAGCCGGGACAGCCCCTACGAGCAGTACTTC. Translating gives CASTSRDSPYEQYF.

The rearrangement links TRBV25-1 to TRBJ2-1, with 9 bases lining up with TRBD2. The CDR3 is 14 amino acids. V lost 3 bases, J lost 6 bases, and 3 bases stayed unmatched. CDR1 is MGHDK and CDR2 is SYGVNS in the germline V gene. CDR3 protein: CASSDRGGANEQFF. The CDR3 coding sequence is TGTGCCAGCAGTGATCGCGGGGGGGCCAATGAGCAGTTCTTC.

The rearrangement uses TRBV29-1 and TRBJ1-1; D may be TRBD1 (6 bases). V shed 3 bases and J shed 2 bases, with 16 bases lying between them. In germline, CDR1 is SQVTM, CDR2 ANQGSEA. This CDR3 spans 15 amino acids. The CDR3 DNA reads as TGCAGCGTTGAGACTGGACAGTCCCTAAACACTGAAGCTTTCTTT. Translation: CSVETGQSLNTEAFF.

V and J are TRBV11-2 and TRBJ2-7; D is perhaps TRBD2 (6 bases). The CDR3 consists of 15 residues. V shed 1 base and J shed 0 bases, with 10 bases lying between them. The germline V gene has CDR1 SGHAT and CDR2 FQNNGV. This chain's CDR3 is CASSLAGGNSYEQYF. DNA of the CDR3: TGTGCCAGCAGCTTAGCCGGGGGTAACTCCTACGAGCAGTACTTC.

This chain joins TRBV7-9 and TRBJ2-5, with 10 bases identical to TRBD2. There are 15 residues in the CDR3. Germline loops: CDR1 SEHNR, CDR2 FQNEAQ (reference sequence). The junction had 6 bases not matched to a gene; V was cut back by 5 bases and J by 3 bases. The CDR3 coding sequence is TGTGCCAGCAGCGTGGGGACTAGCGTAAAAGAGACCCAGTACTTC. Its protein is CASSVGTSVKETQYF.

The rearrangement uses TRBV7-9 and TRBJ2-1, with 12 bases fitting TRBD2. The germline V gene encodes CDR1 SEHNR and CDR2 FQNEAQ (reference sequence). The ends lost 4 bases at V and 0 bases at J; junction bases unmatched: 4. This CDR3 contains 17 residues. In nucleotides, the CDR3 is TGTGCCAGCAGCTCCCTAGCGGGGGGGAGCTCCTACAATGAGCAGTTCTTC. Translating it yields CASSSLAGGSSYNEQFF.

There are a few counts of this clonotype. This chain connects TRBV5-4 to TRBJ1-3; 8 bases fit TRBD1. The CDR3 sequence is 15 residues long. After removal of 0 bases from V and 2 bases from J, the junction contained 1 base not matched to a gene. Per the germline V gene, CDR1 is SGHNT and CDR2 is YYREEE (reference sequence). The CDR3 protein is CASSLGQGTGNTIYF. The CDR3 DNA is TGTGCCAGCAGCTTGGGACAGGGGACTGGAAACACCATATATTTT.

The chain carries TRBV7-9 and TRBJ2-7; D is possibly TRBD1 (5 bases). The CDR3 contains 16 residues. Germline V gene lookup returns CDR1 SEHNR and CDR2 FQNEAQ (reference sequence). V was shortened by 5 bases and J by 7 bases, with 24 bases between the two germline ends. The CDR3 DNA sequence: TGTGCCAGCAGCCCCCAGGTGACAGAGCCTTTGGGGGAGCAGTACTTC. It encodes CASSPQVTEPLGEQYF.

The chain couples TRBV6-5 to TRBJ2-7; a weak D match, TRBD1 (5 bases). Germline lookup yields CDR1 MNHEY and CDR2 SVGAGI. V gave up 2 bases and J gave up 3 bases, with 5 bases separating them. CDR3 length: 12 residues. The DNA of the CDR3 is TGTGCCAGCAGTTACGACAGCTACGAGCAGTACTTC. Its protein product is CASSYDSYEQYF.

The gene calls are TRBV13 and TRBJ2-2; D remains unclear. Germline CDR1 PRHDT, CDR2 FYEKMQ (reference sequence). The CDR3 is 13 residues long. V was pared by 5 bases and J by 4 bases, with 8 bases between. CDR3: CASSLSATGELFF. In nucleotides, the CDR3 is TGTGCCAGCAGCCTAAGCGCCACCGGGGAGCTGTTTTTT.

The gene calls are TRBV28 and TRBJ1-5, with 7 bases that match TRBD1. The CDR3 extends over 17 amino acids. Trimming at V came to 5 bases and at J to 5 bases, leaving 15 bases not matched to a gene. Germline-derived CDR1 and CDR2 are MDHEN and SYDVKM. The CDR3 protein is CASSPPPRRTGHQPQHF. CDR3 in DNA: TGTGCCAGCAGTCCCCCCCCCAGGCGGACAGGTCATCAGCCCCAGCATTTT.

This clonotype was observed a single time. The chain uses TRBV7-8 and TRBJ1-2, with D unclear. With 1 base removed from V and 1 base from J, the gap between germline ends came to 10 bases. The CDR3 consists of 15 residues. The germline gives CDR1 SGHVS, CDR2 FQNEAQ. CDR3 nucleotide sequence: TGTGCCAGCAGCTTAGAAGAGGGAATTAACTATGGCTACACCTTC. Its protein product is CASSLEEGINYGYTF.

The J gene is TRBJ2-7, the V gene TRBV27, with D unresolved. Germline values: CDR1 MNHEY, CDR2 SMNVEV (reference sequence). V lost 3 bases and J 5 bases, leaving 14 bases between the germline ends. This CDR3 has 14 residues. The CDR3 reads CASSFRGVEDEQYF. The CDR3 nucleotides read TGTGCCAGCAGTTTCCGTGGGGTAGAGGACGAGCAGTACTTC.

V gene TRBV12-3 or TRBV12-4 combines with J gene TRBJ1-2; 9 bases align to TRBD1. The CDR3 totals 13 residues. V shed 0 bases, J shed 13 bases, and the junction held 6 bases outside the gene matches. Here the CDR3 reads CASSLAGTGICTF. The CDR3 DNA reads TGTGCCAGCAGTTTAGCGGGGACAGGGATCTGCACCTTC.

The V gene is TRBV29-1, the J gene TRBJ2-7; D is unresolved. The CDR3 covers 12 residues. Germline V gives CDR1 SQVTM, CDR2 ANQGSEA. V was pared by 4 bases and J by 5 bases, with 12 bases between. The CDR3 loop reads CSVVLSGDEQYF. The DNA of the CDR3 is TGCAGCGTTGTGCTTTCGGGCGACGAGCAGTACTTC.

The chain uses TRBV5-1 and TRBJ1-5; maybe TRBD1 (5 bases). V was shortened by 3 bases and J by 11 bases, with 18 bases between the two germline ends. CDR3 length: 14 amino acids. The germline gives CDR1 SGHRS, CDR2 YFSETQ. The CDR3 spells CASSSVETEFTQHF. CDR3 coding DNA: TGCGCCAGCAGCTCGGTCGAGACAGAGTTTACCCAGCATTTT. Full variable domain (outside the CDR3, taken from reference TRBV5-1 and TRBJ1-5): KAGVTQTPRYLIKTRGQQVTLSCSPISGHRSVSWYQQTPGQGLQFLFEYFSETQRNKGNFPGRFSGRQFSNSRSEMNVSTLELGDSALYLCASSSVETEFTQHFGDGTRLSIL.

The chain links TRBV5-1 to TRBJ1-4; no definite D call. Per the germline V gene, CDR1 is SGHRS and CDR2 is YFSETQ. The germline V and J ends were trimmed by 0 bases and 6 bases, with 6 bases remaining between them. CDR3 length equals 13 residues. The CDR3, as DNA: TGCGCCAGCAGCTTGGTCCGGCATGAAAAACTGTTTTTT. The encoded protein is CASSLVRHEKLFF.

The chain couples TRBV29-1 to TRBJ1-5; weak D call: TRBD1 (6 bases). Trimming cost V 2 bases and J 6 bases, with 11 bases left between them. CDR1 and CDR2 from the germline V gene are SQVTM and ANQGSEA. The length of the CDR3 is 13 residues. DNA for the CDR3: TGCAGCGTTGAAACAGGGTTTGGTCAGCCCCAGCATTTT. It codes for CSVETGFGQPQHF. Filled out from reference TRBV29-1 and TRBJ1-5, the complete variable domain reads SAVISQKPSRDICQRGTSLTIQCQVDSQVTMMFWYRQQPGQSLTLIATANQGSEATYESGFVIDKFPISRPNLTFSTLTVSNMSPEDSSIYLCSVETGFGQPQHFGDGTRLSIL.

V and J are TRBV5-1 and TRBJ2-7; D remains unclear. Trimming left V 0 bases short and J 3 bases short, with 10 bases between. The germline gives CDR1 SGHRS, CDR2 YFSETQ. This CDR3 has 14 residues. CDR3 nucleotides: TGCGCCAGCAGCTTGGCCGGGCTGAACTACGAGCAGTACTTC. This gives the protein CASSLAGLNYEQYF.